The 14 T cell receptor beta chains below all came from one sample that was sequenced in a study of OX40 agonist ivuxolimab in advanced cancers. Using immunoSEQ multiplex PCR, the repertoire was profiled, and TCRdb retains in-frame clones only, with some absent. The sample carries approximately 40,000 clones, around 83% recorded once. The specimen comprised CD4+ or CD8+ T cells sorted from blood, sampled in a trial of the OX40 agonist ivuxolimab. The receptors were gathered from an adult with an advanced solid tumor such as melanoma, head and neck, liver or kidney cancer.

This clone was observed a few times. J is TRBJ1-5 and V is TRBV28; no definite D call. V lost 6 bases and J 0 bases, leaving 12 bases between the germline ends. CDR1 and CDR2 from the germline V gene are MDHEN and SYDVKM. The CDR3 has 15 residues. CDR3 DNA sequence: TGTGCCAGCAGGTCCGAGAAATATAGCAATCAGCCCCAGCATTTT. This translates into CASRSEKYSNQPQHF.

V and J are TRBV5-6 and TRBJ2-7; the D gene is possibly TRBD1 (5 bases). Germline assignment: CDR1 SGHDT and CDR2 YYEEEE. The CDR3 runs to 14 residues. V lost 4 bases and J 3 bases, leaving 14 bases between the germline ends. CDR3: CASSPVQGSYEQYF. The CDR3 DNA sequence: TGTGCCAGCAGCCCAGTGCAGGGAAGCTACGAGCAGTACTTC.

The chain links TRBV30 to TRBJ2-7; 9 bases are a match to TRBD1. Germline assignment: CDR1 GTSNPN and CDR2 SVGIG (reference sequence). The J segment lost 6 bases and the V segment lost 0 bases, leaving 3 bases of the junction unmatched. This CDR3 spans 13 amino acids. The CDR3 spells CAWSVGTGFEQYF. CDR3 sequence (DNA): TGTGCCTGGAGTGTTGGGACAGGGTTCGAGCAGTACTTC.

The chain links TRBV4-3 to TRBJ1-3; D remains ambiguous. Germline V CDR1 and CDR2: LGHNA, YSLEER. There are 17 residues in the CDR3. Trimming took off 0 bases at V and 0 bases at J, with 12 bases between the two ends. CDR3 nucleotides: TGCGCCAGCAGCCAAGACCCCCCCAACTTCTCTGGAAACACCATATATTTT. This sequence encodes CASSQDPPNFSGNTIYF.

The chain combines TRBV14 with TRBJ1-5; no clear D. Looked up from germline, CDR1 is SGHDN and CDR2 is FVKESK. The length of the CDR3 is 13 residues. The V end was cut by 2 bases, the J end by 7 bases, with 9 bases between. The CDR3 DNA reads TGTGCCAGCAGCCAAATGGGCGGGCAGCCCCAGCATTTT. Protein product: CASSQMGGQPQHF. Full variable domain (remainder filled in from reference TRBV14 and TRBJ1-5): EAGVTQFPSHSVIEKGQTVTLRCDPISGHDNLYWYRRVMGKEIKFLLHFVKESKQDESGMPNNRFLAERTGGTYSTLKVQPAELEDSGVYFCASSQMGGQPQHFGDGTRLSIL.

This rearrangement joins TRBV5-1 to TRBJ2-3, with D perhaps matching TRBD1 (6 bases). Germline loops: CDR1 SGHRS, CDR2 YFSETQ. The CDR3 runs to 14 residues. The germline V and J ends were trimmed by 2 bases and 4 bases, with 11 bases remaining between them. DNA of the CDR3: TGCGCCAGCAGCTTCACAGGGTCCCCAGATACGCAGTATTTT. It specifies CASSFTGSPDTQYF.

The chain couples TRBV5-8 to TRBJ1-2, with D unresolved. V dropped 3 bases and J dropped 9 bases, with 9 bases sitting between them. This CDR3 has 11 residues. CDR1 is SGHTS, CDR2 YDEGEE, per germline. CDR3 residues: CASSWGGSYTF. DNA of the CDR3: TGTGCCAGCAGCTGGGGAGGCAGCTACACCTTC.

The chain has TRBV7-3 and TRBJ2-7; weak D call: TRBD1 (5 bases). The length of the CDR3 is 14 residues. Trimming took 5 bases from V and 1 from J, leaving 12 bases between them. Germline V gene data show CDR1 as SGHTA and CDR2 as FQGTGA. The chain's CDR3 is CASSPHGASYEQYF. The CDR3 DNA is TGTGCCAGCAGCCCACATGGGGCGTCCTACGAGCAGTACTTC.

The chain combines TRBV27 with TRBJ2-2; no clear D. CDR1 is MNHEY and CDR2 is SMNVEV in the germline V gene (reference sequence). The CDR3 is 16 residues long. With 6 bases removed from V and 0 bases from J, the gap between germline ends came to 14 bases. This CDR3 is CASSPSAPANTGELFF. The CDR3 DNA reads as TGTGCCAGCAGCCCGTCAGCGCCTGCGAACACCGGGGAGCTGTTTTTT.

The J gene is TRBJ1-5, the V gene TRBV7-9; D gene uncertain. This CDR3 is built from 12 residues. Germline loops: CDR1 SEHNR, CDR2 FQNEAQ (reference sequence). Trimming removed 4 bases from V and 3 bases from J, with 4 bases in between. Here the CDR3 DNA reads TGTGCCAGCAGCTCTCCCAATCAGCCCCAGCATTTT. It yields the protein CASSSPNQPQHF.

This chain uses TRBV13 with TRBJ2-2, with D perhaps TRBD2 (6 bases). The CDR3 length is 14 residues. V lost 5 bases and J lost 2, with 9 bases in between. The V gene's germline CDR1 is PRHDT and CDR2 FYEKMQ (reference sequence). CDR3: CASSKGTNTGELFF. The CDR3, as DNA: TGTGCCAGCAGCAAGGGGACTAACACCGGGGAGCTGTTTTTT. Using reference TRBV13 and TRBJ2-2 for the parts outside the CDR3, the full variable domain is AAGVIQSPRHLIKEKRETATLKCYPIPRHDTVYWYQQGPGQDPQFLISFYEKMQSDKGSIPDRFSAQQFSDYHSELNMSSLELGDSALYFCASSKGTNTGELFFGEGSRLTVL.

V gene TRBV7-6 combines with J gene TRBJ2-2; 7 bases match TRBD2. There are 19 residues in the CDR3. The germline V gene has CDR1 SGHVS and CDR2 FNYEAQ. With 5 bases clipped from V and 0 bases from J, the junction kept 15 bases outside the gene matches. CDR3 protein: CASSLPESSGLTNTGELFF. CDR3 DNA: TGTGCCAGCAGCCTCCCGGAGAGTAGCGGGCTTACGAACACCGGGGAGCTGTTTTTT.

The chain carries TRBV27 and TRBJ2-1; 7 positions match TRBD2. This CDR3 spans 16 amino acids. CDR1 is MNHEY and CDR2 is SMNVEV in the germline V gene (reference sequence). V gave up 1 base and J gave up 3 bases; unmatched junction bases: 6. The CDR3 nucleotides are TGTGCCAGCAGTTTATTGGGTCTAGCGGTCTACAATGAGCAGTTCTTC. Its translation: CASSLLGLAVYNEQFF.

The genes are TRBV19 and TRBJ2-1; 9 bases are a match to TRBD1. This CDR3 spans 15 amino acids. With V trimmed by 10 bases and J by 1 base, 8 bases remained unmatched. CDR1 is LNHDA and CDR2 is SQIVND in the germline V gene (reference sequence). CDR3 sequence (DNA): TGTGCCATTTCCCGGGGACAGGGATCCTACAATGAGCAGTTCTTC. Residues: CAISRGQGSYNEQFF.